This TCR beta chain was recovered during a study of OX40 agonist ivuxolimab in advanced cancers. Study-wide findings and caveats: CD4+ and CD8+ T cells in blood underwent clonal expansion by week 6 at 0.1 to 3.0 mg/kg. Antigen specificity was not determined for the expanded peripheral T cells. Averaging showed that CD8+ T cells had more expanded clones than CD4+ did.

This CDR3 comprises 16 residues. Looked up from germline, CDR1 is SGDLS and CDR2 is YYNGEE. With 4 bases clipped from V and 5 bases from J, the junction kept 9 bases outside the gene matches. As for this clone: As yet, its antigen is unknown.

This table comes from immunoSEQ multiplex PCR, and its TCRdb copy is limited to in-frame clones, with some not included. The sample lists approximately 77,000 clones, over 80% seen once, with approximately 0.32% in the top ten. The V and J genes are TRBV9 and TRBJ1-6; 7 bases agree with TRBD1. Here the sequenced sample was CD4+ or CD8+ T cells sorted from blood, taken in a trial of the OX40 agonist ivuxolimab. This TCR was recovered from an adult with an advanced solid tumor such as melanoma, head and neck, liver or kidney cancer. The CDR3 spells CASSRNPGTDNSPLHF. The CDR3, as DNA: TGTGCCAGCAGCCGCAATCCGGGGACAGATAATTCACCCCTCCACTTT.